The next 15 T cell receptor beta chains were all read from a single sample in a study of vaccination and CD4 T cells after COVID-19. This sample's treatment: approximately nine-day PBMC culture with coronavirus spike peptide pools or control peptides (ViraFEST assay). The Oncomine TCR Beta short-read assay generated sequence data from the DNA of cultured CD4+ T cells. TCRdb processed the PCR reads anew with MiXCR; each CDR3 protein has one entry. The sample consists of about 4,400 distinct CDR3 sequences, 37% of them appearing once. Their antigens remain unidentified. Sample: CD4+ T cells from blood, cultured in vitro, taken after SARS-CoV-2 vaccination. Every receptor here comes from a human donor who had recovered from COVID-19.

The CDR3 loop reads CASSYTTGGYTF. In DNA form, the CDR3 reads TGTGCCAGCAGTTATACGACAGGTGGCTACACCTTC. The chain links TRBV6-5 to TRBJ1-2; perhaps TRBD1 as D (6 bases). The CDR3 consists of 12 residues. Trimming cost V 3 bases and J 7 bases, with 9 bases left between them. In germline, CDR1 is MNHEY, CDR2 SVGAGI.

As DNA, the CDR3 is TGTGCCAGCAGGGGGGCTAGCGGGAGCCCCAACACCGGGGAGCTGTTTTTT. The encoded protein is CASRGASGSPNTGELFF. The chain joins TRBV7-8 to TRBJ2-2; 10 bases fit TRBD2. The junction had 9 bases not matched to a gene; V was cut back by 6 bases and J by 2 bases. The CDR3 covers 17 residues. CDR1 is SGHVS and CDR2 is FQNEAQ in the germline V gene.

This clonotype turned up a few times. This chain links TRBV20-1 with TRBJ1-1; the D is unclear. The CDR3 length is 12 residues. Germline V gene sequence: CDR1 DFQATT, CDR2 SNEGSKA (reference sequence). V lost 7 bases to trimming and J lost 3 bases, with 12 bases between them. The CDR3 loop is CSVKHGDTEAFF. CDR3 DNA: TGCAGTGTCAAACATGGGGACACTGAAGCTTTCTTT.

This sequence joins TRBV5-4 and TRBJ2-3, with D perhaps matching TRBD2 (5 bases). V dropped 2 bases and J dropped 3 bases, with 10 bases sitting between them. The length of the CDR3 is 14 residues. The germline V gene has CDR1 SGHNT and CDR2 YYREEE (reference sequence). Written as DNA, the CDR3 is TGTGCCAGCAGCTTCAAACGGGGTACAGATACGCAGTATTTT. The encoded protein is CASSFKRGTDTQYF.

The V and J genes are TRBV7-8 and TRBJ2-7; 8 bases fit TRBD2. Germline loops: CDR1 SGHVS, CDR2 FQNEAQ. V was clipped by 5 bases and J by 4 bases; unmatched bases: 16. CDR3 length equals 17 residues. In nucleotides, the CDR3 is TGTGCCAGCAGCCCCGTTGGGGGTAGCGGGAAGGGGTACGAGCAGTACTTC. It is translated as CASSPVGGSGKGYEQYF.

This clonotype has just a few counts. J is TRBJ1-1 and V is TRBV11-1, with D unclear. The CDR3 totals 13 residues. Germline CDR1 reads SGHAT; CDR2 reads FQDESV (reference sequence). The germline V and J ends were trimmed by 3 bases and 3 bases, with 8 bases remaining between them. The CDR3 loop is CASSFSGDTEAFF. CDR3 sequence (DNA): TGTGCCAGCAGCTTCTCCGGGGACACTGAAGCTTTCTTT.

This clonotype has only one observation. The rearrangement joins TRBV14 to TRBJ2-5, with TRBD2 as a possible D gene (6 bases). This CDR3 is 17 amino acids long. Germline-derived CDR1 and CDR2 are SGHDN and FVKESK. V was shortened by 1 base and J by 4 bases, with 19 bases between the two germline ends. The CDR3 coding sequence is TGTGCCAGCAGCCAAGGTCGGGGCGGGGCTATAGCAGAGACCCAGTACTTC. Translating it yields CASSQGRGGAIAETQYF. Using reference TRBV14 and TRBJ2-5 for the parts outside the CDR3, the full variable domain is EAGVTQFPSHSVIEKGQTVTLRCDPISGHDNLYWYRRVMGKEIKFLLHFVKESKQDESGMPNNRFLAERTGGTYSTLKVQPAELEDSGVYFCASSQGRGGAIAETQYFGPGTRLLVL.

This clonotype was observed a handful of times. The rearrangement links TRBV7-2 to TRBJ1-2, with D unresolved. This CDR3 is 14 amino acids long. CDR1 and CDR2 from the germline V gene are SGHTA and FQGNSA. Trimming removed 3 bases from V and 6 bases from J, with 14 bases in between. CDR3 loop: CASSFPRGENGYTF. CDR3 bases: TGTGCCAGCAGCTTCCCCCGGGGTGAGAATGGCTACACCTTC.

The V gene is TRBV6-1, the J gene TRBJ1-3; D unresolved. The germline V and J ends were trimmed by 2 bases and 2 bases, with 7 bases remaining between them. This CDR3 is 14 amino acids long. From germline, CDR1 is MNHNS and CDR2 SASEGT. CDR3: CASSEQRAGNTIYF. The CDR3 bases are TGTGCCAGCAGTGAACAGAGAGCTGGAAACACCATATATTTT.

V usage is TRBV28 and J usage is TRBJ2-1; 8 positions agree with TRBD1. The ends lost 0 bases at V and 0 bases at J; junction bases unmatched: 13. The germline gives CDR1 MDHEN, CDR2 SYDVKM. The CDR3 is made up of 20 amino acids. CDR3 protein: CASSLWPGGGPNSSYNEQFF. CDR3 bases: TGTGCCAGCAGTTTATGGCCAGGGGGCGGGCCGAACTCCTCCTACAATGAGCAGTTCTTC.

This chain connects TRBV30 to TRBJ1-1; D may be TRBD1 (5 bases). Germline V gene sequence: CDR1 GTSNPN, CDR2 SVGIG (reference sequence). This CDR3 comprises 14 residues. V was pared by 7 bases and J by 7 bases, with 22 bases between. CDR3 coding DNA: TGTGCCTTCAACCAGTACAGGTCCCACATTGAAGCTTTCTTT. Encoded protein: CAFNQYRSHIEAFF.

The chain combines TRBV27 with TRBJ2-7; 7 nucleotides match TRBD2. Germline assignment: CDR1 MNHEY and CDR2 SMNVEV (reference sequence). This CDR3 region has 15 residues. V lost 3 bases, J lost 2 bases, and 7 bases stayed unmatched. The chain's CDR3 is CASSLGLADPYEQYF. The CDR3 DNA reads TGTGCCAGCAGTTTGGGGCTAGCGGACCCCTACGAGCAGTACTTC.

This sequence joins TRBV5-4 and TRBJ2-7, with D perhaps matching TRBD1 (5 bases). The CDR3 loop spans 14 amino acids. Germline loops: CDR1 SGHNT, CDR2 YYREEE (reference sequence). V gave up 7 bases and J gave up 1 base, with 15 bases separating them. CDR3 DNA: TGTGCCAGCCAGTCGACAGTGGATTCCTACGAGCAGTACTTC. Translating it yields CASQSTVDSYEQYF.

Only a few counts were recorded for this clonotype. At one boundary the junction diverges from the germline segment, which might be a read error. The gene calls are TRBV7-2 and TRBJ2-2; TRBD2 matches at 11 bases. CDR3 length: 15 amino acids. Germline assignment: CDR1 SGHTA and CDR2 FQGNSA. The CDR3 DNA sequence: TGTGCCAGCAGCCTAGCGGGGGGCCACACCGGGGAGCTGTTTTTT. This translates into CASSLAGGHTGELFF.

The chain is built from TRBV7-9 and TRBJ2-5, with 8 bases aligning to TRBD2. J was trimmed by 5 bases and V by 4 bases; bases with no gene match: 9. Germline V lookup: CDR1 SEHNR, CDR2 FQNEAQ (reference sequence). This CDR3 comprises 15 residues. The CDR3 DNA follows: TGTGCCAGCAGCTATAGGGCGGGAGGTGAGGAGACCCAGTACTTC. As protein: CASSYRAGGEETQYF.